The TCR beta chain described here comes from a study of blood T cell repertoires in COVID-19. This clone was picked up one time. CDR3 length equals 15 residues. With V trimmed by 5 bases and J by 5 bases, 12 bases remained unmatched. CDR1 and CDR2 from the germline V gene are MDHEN and SYDVKM. The data were produced by immunoSEQ multiplex PCR, yet TCRdb's version contains in-frame clones alone and is incomplete. Counted here are approximately 45,000 clones, 87% occurring once; the ten biggest clones make up approximately 4.3%. The chain couples TRBV28 to TRBJ2-7, with TRBD2 identical over 7 bases. The receptor was isolated from a human donor in a cohort sampled during active COVID-19. What was sequenced was peripheral blood. The CDR3 is CASSPSLGGVHEQYF. DNA of the CDR3: TGTGCCAGCAGTCCAAGTTTGGGAGGGGTCCACGAGCAGTACTTC.